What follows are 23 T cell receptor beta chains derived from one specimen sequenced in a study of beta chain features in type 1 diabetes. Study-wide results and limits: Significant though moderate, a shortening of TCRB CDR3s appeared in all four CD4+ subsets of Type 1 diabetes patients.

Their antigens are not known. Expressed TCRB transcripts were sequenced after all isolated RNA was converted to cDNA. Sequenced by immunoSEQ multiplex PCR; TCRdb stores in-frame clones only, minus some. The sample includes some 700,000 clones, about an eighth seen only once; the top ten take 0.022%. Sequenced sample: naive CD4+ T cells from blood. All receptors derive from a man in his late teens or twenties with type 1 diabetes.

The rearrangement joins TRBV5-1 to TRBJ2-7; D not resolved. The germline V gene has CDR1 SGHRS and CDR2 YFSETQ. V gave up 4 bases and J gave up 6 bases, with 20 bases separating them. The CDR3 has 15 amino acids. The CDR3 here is CASSPGDLYFVEQYF. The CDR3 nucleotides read TGCGCCAGCAGCCCTGGTGACTTATACTTTGTCGAGCAGTACTTC. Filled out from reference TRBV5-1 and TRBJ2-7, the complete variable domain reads KAGVTQTPRYLIKTRGQQVTLSCSPISGHRSVSWYQQTPGQGLQFLFEYFSETQRNKGNFPGRFSGRQFSNSRSEMNVSTLELGDSALYLCASSPGDLYFVEQYFGPGTRLTVT.

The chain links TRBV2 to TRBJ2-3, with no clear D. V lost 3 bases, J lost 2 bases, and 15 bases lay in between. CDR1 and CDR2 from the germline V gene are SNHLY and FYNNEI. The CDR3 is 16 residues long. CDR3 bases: TGTGCCAGCAGTGAGGATGGTCGGTACCTCACAGATACGCAGTATTTT. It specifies CASSEDGRYLTDTQYF.

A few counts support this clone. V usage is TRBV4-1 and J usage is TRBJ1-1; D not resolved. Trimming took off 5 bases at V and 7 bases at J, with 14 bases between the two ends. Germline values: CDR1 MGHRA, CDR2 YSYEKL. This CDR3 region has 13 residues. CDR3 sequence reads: CASSYLDGIEAFF. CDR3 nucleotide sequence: TGCGCCAGCAGCTACCTTGACGGAATTGAAGCTTTCTTT.

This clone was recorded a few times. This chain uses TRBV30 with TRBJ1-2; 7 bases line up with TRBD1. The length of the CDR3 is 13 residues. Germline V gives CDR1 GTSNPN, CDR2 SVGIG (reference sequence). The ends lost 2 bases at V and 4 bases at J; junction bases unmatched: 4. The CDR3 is CAWSLTGAYGYTF. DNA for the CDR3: TGTGCCTGGAGTCTTACAGGGGCCTATGGCTACACCTTC. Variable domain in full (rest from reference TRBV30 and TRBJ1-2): SQTIHQWPATLVQPVGSPLSLECTVEGTSNPNLYWYRQAAGRGLQLLFYSVGIGQISSEVPQNLSASRPQDRQFILSSKKLLLSDSGFYLCAWSLTGAYGYTFGSGTRLTVV.

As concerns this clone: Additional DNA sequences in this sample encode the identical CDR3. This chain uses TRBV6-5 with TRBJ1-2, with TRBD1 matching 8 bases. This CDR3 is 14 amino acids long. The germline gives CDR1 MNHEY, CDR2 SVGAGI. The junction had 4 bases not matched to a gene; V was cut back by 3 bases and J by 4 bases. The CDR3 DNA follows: TGTGCCAGCAGTTATCAACAGGGGGGCTATGGCTACACCTTC. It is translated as CASSYQQGGYGYTF.

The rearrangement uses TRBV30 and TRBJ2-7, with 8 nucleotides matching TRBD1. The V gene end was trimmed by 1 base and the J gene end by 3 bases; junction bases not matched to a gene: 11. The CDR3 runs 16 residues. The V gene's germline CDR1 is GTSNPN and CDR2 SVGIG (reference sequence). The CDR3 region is CAWSGPGQGVGYEQYF. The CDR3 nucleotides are TGTGCCTGGAGTGGCCCCGGACAGGGCGTGGGCTACGAGCAGTACTTC.

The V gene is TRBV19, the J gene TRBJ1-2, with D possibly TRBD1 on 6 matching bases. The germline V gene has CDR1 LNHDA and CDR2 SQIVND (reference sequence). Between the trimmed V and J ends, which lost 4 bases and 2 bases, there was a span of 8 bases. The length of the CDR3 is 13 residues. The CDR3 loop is CASSSQGNYGYTF. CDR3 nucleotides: TGTGCCAGTAGTAGCCAGGGGAACTATGGCTACACCTTC.

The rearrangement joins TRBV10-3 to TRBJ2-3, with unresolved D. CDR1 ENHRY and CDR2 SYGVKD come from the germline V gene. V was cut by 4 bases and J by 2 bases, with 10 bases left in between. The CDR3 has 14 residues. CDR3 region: CAISASDLTDTQYF. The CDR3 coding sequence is TGTGCCATCAGTGCCTCAGACCTCACAGATACGCAGTATTTT.

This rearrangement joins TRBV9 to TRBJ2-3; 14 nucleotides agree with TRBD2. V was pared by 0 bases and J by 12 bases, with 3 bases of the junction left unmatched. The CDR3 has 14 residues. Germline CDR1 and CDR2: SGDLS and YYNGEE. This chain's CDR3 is CASSVEGLAGDQYF. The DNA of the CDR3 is TGTGCCAGCAGCGTAGAGGGACTAGCGGGGGATCAGTATTTT.

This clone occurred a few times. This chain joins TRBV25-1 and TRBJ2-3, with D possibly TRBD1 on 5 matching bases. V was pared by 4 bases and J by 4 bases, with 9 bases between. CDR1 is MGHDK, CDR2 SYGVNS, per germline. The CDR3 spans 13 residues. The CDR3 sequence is CASSVGVPDTQYF. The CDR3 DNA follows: TGTGCCAGCAGTGTAGGGGTCCCAGATACGCAGTATTTT.

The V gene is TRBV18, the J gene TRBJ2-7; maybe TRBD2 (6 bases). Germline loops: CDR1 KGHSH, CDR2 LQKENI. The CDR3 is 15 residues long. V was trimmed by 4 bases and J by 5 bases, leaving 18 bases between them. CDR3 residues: CASSLREAAGHEQYF. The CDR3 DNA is TGTGCCAGCTCACTCAGGGAGGCCGCGGGCCACGAGCAGTACTTC. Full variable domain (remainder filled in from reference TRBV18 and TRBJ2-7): NAGVMQNPRHLVRRRGQEARLRCSPMKGHSHVYWYRQLPEEGLKFMVYLQKENIIDESGMPKERFSAEFPKEGPSILRIQQVVRGDSAAYFCASSLREAAGHEQYFGPGTRLTVT.

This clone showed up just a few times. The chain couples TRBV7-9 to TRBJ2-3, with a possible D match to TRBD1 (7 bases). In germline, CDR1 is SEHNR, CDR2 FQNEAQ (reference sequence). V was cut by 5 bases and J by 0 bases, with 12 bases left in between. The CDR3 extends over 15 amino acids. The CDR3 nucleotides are TGTGCCAGCAGCCCACAGGGGACTAGCACAGATACGCAGTATTTT. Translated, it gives CASSPQGTSTDTQYF.

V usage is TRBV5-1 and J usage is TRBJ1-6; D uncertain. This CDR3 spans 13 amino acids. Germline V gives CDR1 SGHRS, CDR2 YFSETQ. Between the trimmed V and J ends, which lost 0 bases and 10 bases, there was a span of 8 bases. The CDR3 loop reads CASSLAGVSPLHF. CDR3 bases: TGCGCCAGCAGCTTGGCCGGGGTGTCACCCCTCCACTTT. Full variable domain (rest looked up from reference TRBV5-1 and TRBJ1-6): KAGVTQTPRYLIKTRGQQVTLSCSPISGHRSVSWYQQTPGQGLQFLFEYFSETQRNKGNFPGRFSGRQFSNSRSEMNVSTLELGDSALYLCASSLAGVSPLHFGNGTRLTVT.

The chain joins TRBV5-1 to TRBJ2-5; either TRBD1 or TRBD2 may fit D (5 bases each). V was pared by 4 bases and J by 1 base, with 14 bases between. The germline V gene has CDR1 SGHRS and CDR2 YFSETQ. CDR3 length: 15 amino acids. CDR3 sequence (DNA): TGCGCCAGCAGCCCTAACCGGGACGGCCAAGAGACCCAGTACTTC. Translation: CASSPNRDGQETQYF.

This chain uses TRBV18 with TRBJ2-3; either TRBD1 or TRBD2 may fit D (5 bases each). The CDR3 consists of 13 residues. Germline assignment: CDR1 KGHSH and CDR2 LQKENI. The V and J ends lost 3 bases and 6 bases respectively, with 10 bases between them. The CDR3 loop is CASSPGPGDTQYF. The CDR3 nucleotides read TGTGCCAGCTCACCGGGACCAGGGGATACGCAGTATTTT. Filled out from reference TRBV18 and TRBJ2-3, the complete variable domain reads NAGVMQNPRHLVRRRGQEARLRCSPMKGHSHVYWYRQLPEEGLKFMVYLQKENIIDESGMPKERFSAEFPKEGPSILRIQQVVRGDSAAYFCASSPGPGDTQYFGPGTRLTVL.

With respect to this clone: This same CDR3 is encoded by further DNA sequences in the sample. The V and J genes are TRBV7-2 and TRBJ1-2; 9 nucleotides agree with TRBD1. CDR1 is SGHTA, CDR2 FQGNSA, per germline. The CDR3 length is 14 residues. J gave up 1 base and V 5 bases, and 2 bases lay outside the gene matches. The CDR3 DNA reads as TGTGCCAGCAGCCCGGGACAGGGTAACTATGGCTACACCTTC. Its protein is CASSPGQGNYGYTF.

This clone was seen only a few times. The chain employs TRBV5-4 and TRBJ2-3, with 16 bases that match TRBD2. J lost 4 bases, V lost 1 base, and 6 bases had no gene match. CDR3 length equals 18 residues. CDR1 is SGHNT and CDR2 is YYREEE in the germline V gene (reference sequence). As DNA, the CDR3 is TGTGCCAGCAGCTTGAAGGGACTAGCGGGGGGGCCCTCAGATACGCAGTATTTT. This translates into CASSLKGLAGGPSDTQYF.

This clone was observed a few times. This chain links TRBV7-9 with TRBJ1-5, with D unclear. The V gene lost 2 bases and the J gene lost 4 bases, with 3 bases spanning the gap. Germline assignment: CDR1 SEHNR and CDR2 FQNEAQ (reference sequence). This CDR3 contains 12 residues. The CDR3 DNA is TGTGCCAGCAGCTTACCGAATCAGCCCCAGCATTTT. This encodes CASSLPNQPQHF.

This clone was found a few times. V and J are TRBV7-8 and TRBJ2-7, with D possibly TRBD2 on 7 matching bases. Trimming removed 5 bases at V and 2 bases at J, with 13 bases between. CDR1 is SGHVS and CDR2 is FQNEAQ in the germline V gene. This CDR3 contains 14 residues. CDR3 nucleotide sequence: TGTGCCAGCAGCCCAGAGGGGGGGCCCTACGAGCAGTACTTC. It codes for CASSPEGGPYEQYF.

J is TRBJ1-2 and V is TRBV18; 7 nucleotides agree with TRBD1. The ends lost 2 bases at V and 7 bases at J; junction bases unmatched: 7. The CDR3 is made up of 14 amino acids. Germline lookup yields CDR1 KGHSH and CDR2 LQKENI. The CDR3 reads CASSPETGRVGYTF. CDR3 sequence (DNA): TGTGCCAGCTCACCAGAGACAGGGCGGGTTGGCTACACCTTC.

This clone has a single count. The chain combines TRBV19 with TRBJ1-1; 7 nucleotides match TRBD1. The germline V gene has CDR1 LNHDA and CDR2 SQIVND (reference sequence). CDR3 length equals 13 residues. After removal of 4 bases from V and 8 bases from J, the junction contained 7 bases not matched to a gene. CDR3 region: CASSKGQALEAFF. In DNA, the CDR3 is TGTGCCAGTAGTAAAGGACAGGCCTTAGAAGCTTTCTTT.

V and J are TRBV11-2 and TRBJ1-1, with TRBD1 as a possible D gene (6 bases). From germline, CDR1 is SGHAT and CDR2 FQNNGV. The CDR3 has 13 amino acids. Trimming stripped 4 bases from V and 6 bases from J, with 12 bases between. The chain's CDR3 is CASSSDSLAEAFF. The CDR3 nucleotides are TGTGCCAGCAGCTCGGACAGTTTGGCTGAAGCTTTCTTT.

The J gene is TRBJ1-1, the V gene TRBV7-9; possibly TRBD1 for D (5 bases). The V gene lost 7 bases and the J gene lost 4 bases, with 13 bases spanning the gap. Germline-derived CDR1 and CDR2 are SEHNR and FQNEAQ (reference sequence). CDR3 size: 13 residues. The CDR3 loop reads CASNPERGTEAFF. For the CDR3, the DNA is TGTGCCAGCAACCCTGAGAGGGGCACTGAAGCTTTCTTT. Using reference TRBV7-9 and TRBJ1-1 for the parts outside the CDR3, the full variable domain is DTGVSQNPRHKITKRGQNVTFRCDPISEHNRLYWYRQTLGQGPEFLTYFQNEAQLEKSRLLSDRFSAERPKGSFSTLEIQRTEQGDSAMYLCASNPERGTEAFFGQGTRLTVV.